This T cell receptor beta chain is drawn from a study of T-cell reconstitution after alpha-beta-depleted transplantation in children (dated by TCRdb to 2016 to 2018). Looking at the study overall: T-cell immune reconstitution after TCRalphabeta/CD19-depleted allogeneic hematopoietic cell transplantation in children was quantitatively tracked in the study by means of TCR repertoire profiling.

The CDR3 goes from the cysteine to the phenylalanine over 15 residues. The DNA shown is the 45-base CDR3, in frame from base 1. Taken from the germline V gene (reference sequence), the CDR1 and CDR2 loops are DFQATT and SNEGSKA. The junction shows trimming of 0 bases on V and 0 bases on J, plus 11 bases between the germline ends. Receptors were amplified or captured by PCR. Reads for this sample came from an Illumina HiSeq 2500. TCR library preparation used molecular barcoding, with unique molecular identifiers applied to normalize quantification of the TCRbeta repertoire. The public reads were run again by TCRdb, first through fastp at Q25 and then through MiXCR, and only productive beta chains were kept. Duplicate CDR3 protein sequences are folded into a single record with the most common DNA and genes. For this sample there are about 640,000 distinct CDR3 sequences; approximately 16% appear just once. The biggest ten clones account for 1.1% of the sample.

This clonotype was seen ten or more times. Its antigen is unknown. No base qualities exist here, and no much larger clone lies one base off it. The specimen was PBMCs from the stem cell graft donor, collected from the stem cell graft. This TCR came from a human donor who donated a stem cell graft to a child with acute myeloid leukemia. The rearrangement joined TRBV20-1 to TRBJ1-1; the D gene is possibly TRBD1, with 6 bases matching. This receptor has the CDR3 CSARDKGGMNTEAFF. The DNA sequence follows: TGCAGTGCTAGAGATAAGGGGGGCATGAACACTGAAGCTTTCTTT.